The 26 T cell receptor beta chains listed next were all sequenced from one sample in a study of PD-1 blockade in classical Hodgkin lymphoma. The patients all showed relapse after autologous stem cell transplantation, while their brentuximab vedotin exposure varied. Using immunoSEQ multiplex PCR, the repertoire was profiled, and TCRdb retains in-frame clones only, with some absent. The table records around 65,000 clones, about nine tenths of them present only once. The material was peripheral blood mononuclear cells (PBMCs), obtained at baseline. These receptors originate from a human donor with classical Hodgkin lymphoma.

This chain uses TRBV7-9 with TRBJ1-1, with D uncertain. The CDR3 has 15 residues. CDR1 is SEHNR, CDR2 FQNEAQ, per germline (reference sequence). V was shortened by 1 base and J by 0 bases, with 9 bases between the two germline ends. The CDR3 region is CASSLDRIMNTEAFF. In nucleotides, the CDR3 is TGTGCCAGCAGCTTAGATCGCATAATGAACACTGAAGCTTTCTTT.

The chain carries TRBV4-2 and TRBJ2-7, with 8 bases aligning to TRBD2. The CDR3 length is 14 residues. The germline CDR1 and CDR2 sequences are LGHNA and YNFKEQ. V lost 2 bases and J lost 4; bases outside the gene matches: 4. CDR3 sequence (DNA): TGTGCCAGCAGCCAAACTAGCGGACTATACGAGCAGTACTTC. Protein: CASSQTSGLYEQYF.

This chain joins TRBV5-5 and TRBJ1-1, with TRBD1 identical over 7 bases. The CDR3 loop spans 13 amino acids. Losses at the gene ends were 4 bases for V and 3 bases for J; bases not matched to a gene: 3. Germline lookup yields CDR1 SGHKS and CDR2 YYEKEE (reference sequence). As DNA, the CDR3 is TGTGCCAGCAGCGATCAGGGGGACACTGAAGCTTTCTTT. Translation gives CASSDQGDTEAFF.

The chain recombines TRBV11-2 with TRBJ1-1; D may be TRBD1 (5 bases). The V gene's germline CDR1 is SGHAT and CDR2 FQNNGV. The CDR3 has 14 residues. Between the trimmed V and J ends, which lost 6 bases and 4 bases, there was a span of 15 bases. DNA of the CDR3: TGTGCCAGCAGTCGAGTAACCGGGGCCACTGAAGCTTTCTTT. The encoded protein is CASSRVTGATEAFF.

The DNA for the CDR3 is TGTGCCAGCAGTTACTCGCGGCAGGCTGAAGCTTTCTTT. This sequence encodes CASSYSRQAEAFF. The chain links TRBV6-7 to TRBJ1-1; no definite D call. TRBV6-7 is labeled an ORF, and its function is uncertain. There are 13 residues in the CDR3. V was clipped by 0 bases and J by 6 bases, with 8 bases between them.

This chain connects TRBV6-4 to TRBJ1-5; no clear D. The CDR3 sequence is 14 residues long. Per the germline V gene, CDR1 is MRHNA and CDR2 is SNTAGT. V lost 0 bases to trimming and J lost 0 bases, with 3 bases between them. The CDR3, as DNA: TGTGCCAGCAGTGACTCATATAGCAATCAGCCCCAGCATTTT. Amino acids: CASSDSYSNQPQHF.

V is TRBV6-5 and J is TRBJ2-7, with 7 nucleotides matching TRBD1. CDR1 is MNHEY and CDR2 is SVGAGI in the germline V gene. The V gene end was trimmed by 2 bases and the J gene end by 2 bases; junction bases not matched to a gene: 6. CDR3 length equals 15 residues. The CDR3 reads CASSYPGTAAYEQYF. The CDR3 DNA reads as TGTGCCAGCAGTTACCCAGGGACAGCGGCCTACGAGCAGTACTTC.

V is TRBV20-1 and J is TRBJ2-1; D is possibly TRBD2 (6 bases). The V and J ends lost 3 bases and 7 bases respectively, with 7 bases between them. This CDR3 is 11 amino acids long. Germline V gene sequence: CDR1 DFQATT, CDR2 SNEGSKA (reference sequence). CDR3 DNA sequence: TGCAGTGCTAGGGCGGGGAATGAGCAGTTCTTC. This sequence encodes CSARAGNEQFF.

This clone appeared a few times. The chain combines TRBV19 with TRBJ2-5; 8 positions match TRBD1. V was pared by 5 bases and J by 3 bases, with 8 bases of the junction left unmatched. The CDR3 covers 15 residues. Germline CDR1 reads LNHDA; CDR2 reads SQIVND (reference sequence). CDR3: CASSFDRGTKETQYF. CDR3 in DNA: TGTGCCAGTAGTTTCGACAGGGGAACCAAAGAGACCCAGTACTTC.

The V and J genes are TRBV7-9 and TRBJ2-1, with 9 bases matching TRBD1. Germline V lookup: CDR1 SEHNR, CDR2 FQNEAQ (reference sequence). There are 16 residues in the CDR3. With V trimmed by 5 bases and J by 7 bases, 12 bases remained unmatched. The DNA for the CDR3 is TGTGCCAGCAGCCAAACCACGGGGACAGGGACGAATGAGCAGTTCTTC. Its translation: CASSQTTGTGTNEQFF.

This chain joins TRBV11-3 and TRBJ2-2, with TRBD1 identical over 10 bases. V lost 5 bases, J lost 2 bases, and 5 bases stayed unmatched. Germline loops: CDR1 SGHNT, CDR2 YENEEA. This CDR3 has 16 amino acids. CDR3 in DNA: TGTGCCAGCAGCCATAGGACAGGGGGAAACACCGGGGAGCTGTTTTTT. Residues: CASSHRTGGNTGELFF.

V and J are TRBV6-5 and TRBJ2-7; D gene ambiguous. The V and J ends lost 8 bases and 0 bases respectively, with 11 bases between them. CDR1 is MNHEY and CDR2 is SVGAGI in the germline V gene. The CDR3 is 13 residues long. The CDR3, as DNA: TGTGCCAGCTACAACGGCAACTCCTACGAGCAGTACTTC. Protein sequence: CASYNGNSYEQYF.

The chain employs TRBV6-4 and TRBJ1-1; D gene unclear. The CDR3 has 14 residues. Germline V gene data show CDR1 as MRHNA and CDR2 as SNTAGT. Between the trimmed V and J ends, which lost 0 bases and 1 base, there was a span of 6 bases. The CDR3 sequence: CASSDSSRNTEAFF. CDR3 DNA: TGTGCCAGCAGTGACTCTTCCCGGAACACTGAAGCTTTCTTT.

The J gene is TRBJ1-1, the V gene TRBV6-6, with D unresolved. This CDR3 region has 12 residues. The germline V gene has CDR1 MNHNY and CDR2 SVGAGI (reference sequence). The V end was cut by 6 bases, the J end by 8 bases, with 13 bases between. The DNA of the CDR3 is TGTGCCAGCAGCCCCTCCCGAAGCGAAGCTTTCTTT. Protein sequence: CASSPSRSEAFF.

CDR3 DNA: TGTGCCAGCAGTGTCACAAGCGGGGCTGTCTACGAGCAGTACTTC. Encoded protein: CASSVTSGAVYEQYF. V is TRBV6-1 and J is TRBJ2-7; TRBD2 agrees at 7 bases. There are 15 residues in the CDR3. Germline V gene data show CDR1 as MNHNS and CDR2 as SASEGT. Germline trimming cut 4 bases from V and 3 bases from J; bases unmatched to any gene: 9.

The chain joins TRBV11-3 to TRBJ1-2; D is undetermined. Germline assignment: CDR1 SGHNT and CDR2 YENEEA. The CDR3 extends over 9 amino acids. V lost 5 bases, J lost 13 bases, and 8 bases lay in between. The CDR3 region has the DNA TGTGCCAGCAGCCCCCTCGGCACCTTC. Encoded protein: CASSPLGTF. The full variable domain, completed using reference TRBV11-3 and TRBJ1-2, is EAGVVQSPRYKIIEKKQPVAFWCNPISGHNTLYWYLQNLGQGPELLIRYENEEAVDDSQLPKDRFSAERLKGVDSTLKIQPAELGDSAVYLCASSPLGTFGSGTRLTVV.

As to this clone: Other DNA sequences in the sample encode the same CDR3. The rearrangement joins TRBV5-1 to TRBJ2-2; TRBD2 aligns across 8 bases. This CDR3 has 15 amino acids. Germline loops: CDR1 SGHRS, CDR2 YFSETQ. V trimming: 1 base; J trimming: 3 bases; junction bases outside the gene matches: 2. CDR3 amino acids: CASSLTGGDTGELFF. DNA for the CDR3: TGCGCCAGCAGCTTGACCGGGGGGGACACCGGGGAGCTGTTTTTT.

This chain links TRBV6-6 with TRBJ2-7, with D possibly TRBD1 on 6 matching bases. The CDR3 spans 14 residues. CDR1 MNHNY and CDR2 SVGAGI come from the germline V gene (reference sequence). Trimming removed 0 bases at V and 11 bases at J, with 17 bases between. CDR3 DNA sequence: TGTGCCAGCAGTTACTCGGGCAGGGACACGGTAAAGTACTTC. The encoded protein is CASSYSGRDTVKYF.

This clone was seen only a few times. This chain joins TRBV18 and TRBJ1-5; D is unresolved. CDR3 length: 15 residues. Trimming left V 5 bases short and J 5 bases short, with 16 bases between. CDR1 KGHSH and CDR2 LQKENI come from the germline V gene. CDR3: CASSVGYVADQPQHF. In DNA form, the CDR3 reads TGTGCCAGCTCAGTCGGGTATGTAGCGGATCAGCCCCAGCATTTT.

This clone was counted only a few times. The chain joins TRBV7-9 to TRBJ1-5; no clear D. Germline CDR1 SEHNR, CDR2 FQNEAQ (reference sequence). This CDR3 contains 13 residues. The V end lost 4 bases, the J end lost 1 base, and 5 bases lay between the germline ends. The CDR3 DNA reads TGTGCCAGCAGCTCCCGGAGCAATCAGCCCCAGCATTTT. Its protein is CASSSRSNQPQHF.

The rearrangement links TRBV27 to TRBJ2-5, with TRBD2 matching over 8 bases. The junction had 6 bases not matched to a gene; V was cut back by 4 bases and J by 5 bases. The CDR3 is made up of 14 amino acids. The germline V gene encodes CDR1 MNHEY and CDR2 SMNVEV (reference sequence). CDR3 sequence reads: CASSWTGGPETQYF. CDR3 coding DNA: TGTGCCAGCAGTTGGACGGGGGGGCCGGAGACCCAGTACTTC.

For this clone: In the same sample, other DNA sequences code for this CDR3. The rearrangement links TRBV6-6 to TRBJ1-1; TRBD1 agrees at 7 bases. This CDR3 has 14 amino acids. The ends lost 2 bases at V and 1 base at J; junction bases unmatched: 1. From germline, CDR1 is MNHNY and CDR2 SVGAGI (reference sequence). The CDR3 nucleotides read TGTGCCAGCAGTTACCAGGGGGGGAACACTGAAGCTTTCTTT. It codes for CASSYQGGNTEAFF.

This clone was seen just once. The V and J genes are TRBV18 and TRBJ2-7; D remains ambiguous. This CDR3 has 14 amino acids. Per germline, CDR1 KGHSH and CDR2 LQKENI. V lost 2 bases and J 1 base, leaving 9 bases between the germline ends. The CDR3 loop reads CASSPETLSYEQYF. The CDR3 nucleotides are TGTGCCAGCTCACCAGAGACACTTTCCTACGAGCAGTACTTC.

V gene TRBV6-4 combines with J gene TRBJ1-2, with D possibly being TRBD1 (6 bases). This CDR3 has 15 residues. V dropped 2 bases and J dropped 5 bases, with 15 bases sitting between them. CDR1 and CDR2 (germline): MRHNA, SNTAGT. The CDR3 loop reads CASSDDGGGGYGYTF. The DNA for the CDR3 is TGTGCCAGCAGTGACGACGGGGGCGGCGGGTATGGCTACACCTTC.

The sample holds one count of this clone. The chain has TRBV7-8 and TRBJ2-2, with 10 bases that match TRBD1. After removal of 5 bases from V and 5 bases from J, the junction contained 8 bases not matched to a gene. The CDR3 has 16 amino acids. Germline assignment: CDR1 SGHVS and CDR2 FQNEAQ. The CDR3 sequence is CASSPGTGVGTGELFF. The CDR3, as DNA: TGTGCCAGCAGCCCGGGGACAGGGGTAGGAACCGGGGAGCTGTTTTTT.

V is TRBV27 and J is TRBJ1-1; no reliable D call. The CDR3 extends over 15 amino acids. With 4 bases removed from V and 2 bases from J, the gap between germline ends came to 14 bases. The germline V gene encodes CDR1 MNHEY and CDR2 SMNVEV (reference sequence). The CDR3 coding sequence is TGTGCCAGCAGTTCTCTTGGTACAGCCAACACTGAAGCTTTCTTT. This encodes CASSSLGTANTEAFF.